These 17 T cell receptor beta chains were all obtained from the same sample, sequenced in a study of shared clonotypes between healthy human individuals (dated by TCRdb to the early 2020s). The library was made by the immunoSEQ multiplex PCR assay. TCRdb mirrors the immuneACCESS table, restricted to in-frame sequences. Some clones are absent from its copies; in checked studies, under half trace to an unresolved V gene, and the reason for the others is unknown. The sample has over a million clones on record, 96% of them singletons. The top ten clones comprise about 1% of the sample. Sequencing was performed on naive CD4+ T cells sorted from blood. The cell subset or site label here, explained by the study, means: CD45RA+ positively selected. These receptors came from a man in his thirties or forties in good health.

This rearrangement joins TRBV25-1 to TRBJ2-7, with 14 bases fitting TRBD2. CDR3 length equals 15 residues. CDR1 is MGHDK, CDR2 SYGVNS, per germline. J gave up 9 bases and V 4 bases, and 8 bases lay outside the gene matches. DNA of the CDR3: TGTGCCAGCAGTGGTGGGACTAGCGGGAGTTTCGGGCAGTACTTC. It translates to CASSGGTSGSFGQYF.

CDR3 coding DNA: TGTGCCAGCAGCTTGGATTTTGGCATAAGCTACGAGCAGTACTTC. Translation gives CASSLDFGISYEQYF. V gene TRBV7-6 combines with J gene TRBJ2-7; D not resolved. CDR1 and CDR2 from the germline V gene are SGHVS and FNYEAQ. Trimming left V 3 bases short and J 3 bases short, with 15 bases between. The CDR3 runs to 15 residues.

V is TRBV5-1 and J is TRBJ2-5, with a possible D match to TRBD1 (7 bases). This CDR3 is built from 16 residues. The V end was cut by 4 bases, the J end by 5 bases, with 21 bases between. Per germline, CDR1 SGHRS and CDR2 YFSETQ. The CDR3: CASSPRGQGGRETQYF. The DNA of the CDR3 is TGCGCCAGCAGCCCGAGGGGGCAGGGGGGCCGGGAGACCCAGTACTTC.

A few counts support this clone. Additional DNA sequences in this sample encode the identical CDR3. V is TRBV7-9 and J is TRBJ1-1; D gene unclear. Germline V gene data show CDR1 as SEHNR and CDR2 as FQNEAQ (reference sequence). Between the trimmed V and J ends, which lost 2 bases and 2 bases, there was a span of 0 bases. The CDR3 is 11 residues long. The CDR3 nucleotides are TGTGCCAGCAGCTTAAACACTGAAGCTTTCTTT. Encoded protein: CASSLNTEAFF.

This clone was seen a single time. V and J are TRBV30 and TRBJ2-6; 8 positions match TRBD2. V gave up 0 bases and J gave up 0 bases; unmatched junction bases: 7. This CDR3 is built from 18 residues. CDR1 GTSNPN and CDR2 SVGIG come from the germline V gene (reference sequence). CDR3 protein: CAWSVLGGGISGANVLTF. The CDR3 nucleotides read TGTGCCTGGAGTGTACTGGGCGGGGGGATCTCTGGGGCCAACGTCCTGACTTTC.

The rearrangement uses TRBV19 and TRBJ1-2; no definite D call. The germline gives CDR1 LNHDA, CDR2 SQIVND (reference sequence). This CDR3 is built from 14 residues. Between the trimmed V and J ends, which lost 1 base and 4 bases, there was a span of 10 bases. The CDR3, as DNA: TGTGCCAGTAGTATAGGGGTTAACCTCTATGGCTACACCTTC. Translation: CASSIGVNLYGYTF.

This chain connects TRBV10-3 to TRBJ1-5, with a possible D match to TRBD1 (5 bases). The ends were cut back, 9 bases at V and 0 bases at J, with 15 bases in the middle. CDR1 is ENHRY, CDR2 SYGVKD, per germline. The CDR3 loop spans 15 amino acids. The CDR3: CAIWDGPYSNQPQHF. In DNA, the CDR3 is TGTGCCATTTGGGACGGACCTTATAGCAATCAGCCCCAGCATTTT.

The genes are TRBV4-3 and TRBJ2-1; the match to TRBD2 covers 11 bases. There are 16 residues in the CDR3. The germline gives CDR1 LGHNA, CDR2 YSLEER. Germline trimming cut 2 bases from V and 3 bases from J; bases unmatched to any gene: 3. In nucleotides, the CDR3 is TGCGCCAGCAGCCAACAAGGGACTAGCGGCTACAATGAGCAGTTCTTC. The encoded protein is CASSQQGTSGYNEQFF.

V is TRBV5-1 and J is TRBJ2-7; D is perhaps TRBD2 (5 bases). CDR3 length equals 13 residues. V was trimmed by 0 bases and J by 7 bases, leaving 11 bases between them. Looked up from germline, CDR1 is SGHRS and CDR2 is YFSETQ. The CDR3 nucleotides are TGCGCCAGCAGCTTGGAGGTCTCGGGGGAGCAGTACTTC. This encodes CASSLEVSGEQYF.

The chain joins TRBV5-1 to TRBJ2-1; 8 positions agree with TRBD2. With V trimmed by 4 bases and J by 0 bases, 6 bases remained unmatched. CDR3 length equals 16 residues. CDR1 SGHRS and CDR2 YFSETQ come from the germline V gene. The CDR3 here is CASSRLALSSYNEQFF. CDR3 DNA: TGCGCCAGCAGCCGACTAGCGTTGAGCTCCTACAATGAGCAGTTCTTC.

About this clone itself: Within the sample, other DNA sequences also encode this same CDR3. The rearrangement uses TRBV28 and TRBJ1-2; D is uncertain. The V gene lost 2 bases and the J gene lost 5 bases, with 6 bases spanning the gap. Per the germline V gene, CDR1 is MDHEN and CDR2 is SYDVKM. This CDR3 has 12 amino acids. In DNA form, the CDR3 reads TGTGCCAGCAGTTTAGGAGGGTATGGCTACACCTTC. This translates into CASSLGGYGYTF.

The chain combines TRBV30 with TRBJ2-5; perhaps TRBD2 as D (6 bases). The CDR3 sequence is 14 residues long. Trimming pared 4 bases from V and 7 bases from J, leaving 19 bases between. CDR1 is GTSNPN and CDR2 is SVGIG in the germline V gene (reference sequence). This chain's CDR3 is CAWKKEVLRGTQYF. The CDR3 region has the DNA TGTGCCTGGAAGAAGGAGGTTTTGCGGGGGACCCAGTACTTC.

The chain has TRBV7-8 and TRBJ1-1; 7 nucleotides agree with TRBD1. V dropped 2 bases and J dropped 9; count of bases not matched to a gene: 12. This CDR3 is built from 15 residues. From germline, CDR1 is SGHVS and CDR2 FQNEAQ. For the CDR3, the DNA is TGTGCCAGCAGCTTATCTCCTGAAGGGGGCGCGAAAGCTTTCTTT. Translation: CASSLSPEGGAKAFF.

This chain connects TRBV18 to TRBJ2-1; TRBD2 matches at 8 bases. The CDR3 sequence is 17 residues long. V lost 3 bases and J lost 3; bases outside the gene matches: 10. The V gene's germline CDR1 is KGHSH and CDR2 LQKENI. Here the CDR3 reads CASSPLGAGGFYNEQFF. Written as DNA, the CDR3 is TGTGCCAGCTCACCCTTGGGCGCGGGAGGTTTCTACAATGAGCAGTTCTTC.

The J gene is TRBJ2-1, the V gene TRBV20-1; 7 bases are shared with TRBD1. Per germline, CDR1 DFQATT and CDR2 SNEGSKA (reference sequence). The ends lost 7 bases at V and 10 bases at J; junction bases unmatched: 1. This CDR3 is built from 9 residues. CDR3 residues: CSVGQEQFF. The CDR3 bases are TGCAGTGTGGGACAGGAGCAGTTCTTC.

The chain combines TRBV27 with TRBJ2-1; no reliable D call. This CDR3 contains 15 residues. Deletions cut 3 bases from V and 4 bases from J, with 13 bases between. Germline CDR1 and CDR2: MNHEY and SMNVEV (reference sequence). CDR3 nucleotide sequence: TGTGCCAGCAGTTTTGTCCCTCGTGGGTACAATGAGCAGTTCTTC. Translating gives CASSFVPRGYNEQFF.

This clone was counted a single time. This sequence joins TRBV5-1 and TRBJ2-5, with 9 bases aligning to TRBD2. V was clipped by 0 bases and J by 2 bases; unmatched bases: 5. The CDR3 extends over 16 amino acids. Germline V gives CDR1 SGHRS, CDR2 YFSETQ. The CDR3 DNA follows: TGCGCCAGCAGCTTGGCCCTAGCGGGACGACAAGAGACCCAGTACTTC. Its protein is CASSLALAGRQETQYF.